This T cell receptor beta chain derives from a study of cytomegalovirus exposure and HLA in healthy donors. Study observations and caveats: As confirmed in vitro, three CMV-associated chains were specific for CMV antigens. A missense DCLRE1C variant was associated with V- and J-gene trimming of TCR beta chains in a later analysis, and an independent cohort replicated the association. Listed as cytomegalovirus-associated were 150 or so TCR beta chains.

Nominally healthy donors provided the samples, though records likely missed some immune exposures. Note on this clone: Its matching antigen is unknown.

Losses at the gene ends were 0 bases for V and 4 bases for J; bases not matched to a gene: 6. The germline V gene has CDR1 SGHRS and CDR2 YFSETQ. The CDR3 extends over 15 amino acids. With 60 Vbeta and 13 Jbeta primers, the PCR was carried out. Method: immunoSEQ multiplex PCR; TCRdb's copy keeps in-frame clones and lacks some. The sample table includes 200,000 or so clones. Sequences were obtained from PBMCs. The source of this sequence is a boy aged 5-17 years in good health and CMV-seronegative. V usage is TRBV5-1 and J usage is TRBJ1-1, with 7 bases aligning to TRBD1. CDR3 bases: TGCGCCAGCAGCTTGGCCGACAGGGCGGGCACTGAAGCTTTCTTT. Protein: CASSLADRAGTEAFF.